One sample yielded the 27 T cell receptor beta chains listed below, sequenced in a study of early T cells in non-severe SARS-CoV-2 infection. From the 5' RACE reads, TCRdb called clonotypes with MiXCR, one entry per CDR3 protein. The table records approximately 9,100 distinct CDR3 sequences, more than 4.5% of them present only once. The sample comprised whole blood. These receptors came from an adult who was a healthcare worker with PCR-confirmed SARS-CoV-2 infection or an uninfected control (not recorded which).

The table lists this clonotype with many counts. The J gene is TRBJ2-3, the V gene TRBV6-5; 14 positions match TRBD2. Per germline, CDR1 MNHEY and CDR2 SVGAGI. The CDR3 is made up of 14 amino acids. The ends lost 5 bases at V and 14 bases at J; junction bases unmatched: 9. CDR3 residues: CASSTTSGTSGRYF. The DNA for the CDR3 is TGTGCCAGCAGTACAACCTCCGGGACTAGCGGGAGGTATTTT.

CDR3 sequence reads: CSVGQLDNEQFF. CDR3 DNA sequence: TGCAGCGTTGGCCAGCTTGACAATGAGCAGTTCTTC. This chain links TRBV29-1 with TRBJ2-1; D is unresolved. This CDR3 contains 12 residues. V dropped 4 bases and J dropped 5 bases, with 9 bases sitting between them. Germline V gene data show CDR1 as SQVTM and CDR2 as ANQGSEA.

This clonotype is medium-sized. The chain uses TRBV19 and TRBJ2-1, with 7 bases identical to TRBD2. The V gene's germline CDR1 is LNHDA and CDR2 SQIVND (reference sequence). V lost 3 bases to trimming and J lost 0 bases; unmatched junction nucleotides: 11. The CDR3 consists of 18 residues. CDR3 amino acids: CASSIIGSGGSSYNEQFF. In nucleotides, the CDR3 is TGTGCCAGTAGTATTATTGGCTCGGGCGGGAGCTCCTACAATGAGCAGTTCTTC.

In its sample, this clonotype was seen once. Possible read error: a much larger clone is one base away. The chain combines TRBV29-1 with TRBJ1-1; D remains ambiguous. V lost 3 bases and J lost 2, with 10 bases in between. The CDR3 has 13 amino acids. From germline, CDR1 is SQVTM and CDR2 ANQGSEA. The CDR3 DNA follows: TGCAGCGTTGAGGTTTTACTTAACACTGAAGCTTTCTTT. It is translated as CSVEVLLNTEAFF.

This chain links TRBV24-1 with TRBJ2-3, with D tentatively TRBD1 (5 bases). The CDR3 extends over 16 amino acids. The V gene lost 3 bases and the J gene lost 6 bases, with 18 bases spanning the gap. Looked up from germline, CDR1 is KGHDR and CDR2 is SFDVKD. The DNA of the CDR3 is TGTGCCACCAGTGATCCACGGACAAATAATGTGGATACGCAGTATTTT. This translates into CATSDPRTNNVDTQYF.

This clonotype was detected ten times or more. The V gene is TRBV30, the J gene TRBJ2-3; D gene ambiguous. The CDR3 consists of 13 residues. Trimming removed 1 base at V and 2 bases at J, with 7 bases between. Germline-derived CDR1 and CDR2 are GTSNPN and SVGIG (reference sequence). CDR3 in DNA: TGTGCCTGGAGTGAGGGTATCACAGATACGCAGTATTTT. It codes for CAWSEGITDTQYF.

This clonotype was seen many times. The gene calls are TRBV19 and TRBJ2-1, with TRBD1 matching over 7 bases. The CDR3 covers 13 residues. J was trimmed by 4 bases and V by 3 bases; bases with no gene match: 0. Germline V gene sequence: CDR1 LNHDA, CDR2 SQIVND (reference sequence). The CDR3 sequence is CASSMDRYNEQFF. The CDR3 DNA reads as TGTGCCAGTAGTATGGACAGGTACAATGAGCAGTTCTTC.

This clonotype has only a few counts. V gene TRBV14 combines with J gene TRBJ2-7; no clear D. This CDR3 is 16 amino acids long. Deletions cut 6 bases from V and 3 bases from J, with 21 bases between. Germline assignment: CDR1 SGHDN and CDR2 FVKESK. The CDR3 reads CASRPPRSGYYYEQYV. CDR3 nucleotides: TGTGCCAGCAGGCCCCCCCGGTCGGGCTATTACTACGAGCAGTACGTC.

This clonotype was detected many times. V usage is TRBV20-1 and J usage is TRBJ1-2; 7 positions match TRBD1. The CDR3 runs to 14 residues. The ends lost 0 bases at V and 8 bases at J; junction bases unmatched: 9. The V gene's germline CDR1 is DFQATT and CDR2 SNEGSKA (reference sequence). The CDR3, as DNA: TGCAGTGCTAGAGACAATACAGGGGTCGGAGGCTACACCTTC. This codes for CSARDNTGVGGYTF.

This clonotype counts as medium-sized (0.01 to 0.1%). V usage is TRBV29-1 and J usage is TRBJ2-1; 7 nucleotides match TRBD2. Germline lookup yields CDR1 SQVTM and CDR2 ANQGSEA. The CDR3 runs 11 residues. Trimming at V came to 4 bases and at J to 6 bases, leaving 0 bases not matched to a gene. The CDR3 nucleotides are TGCAGCGTTGGGACTAGCAATGAGCAGTTCTTC. Protein sequence: CSVGTSNEQFF.

The chain is built from TRBV11-2 and TRBJ1-2; D is possibly TRBD1 (6 bases). The germline V gene has CDR1 SGHAT and CDR2 FQNNGV. This CDR3 has 13 amino acids. The V gene lost 5 bases and the J gene lost 2 bases, with 9 bases spanning the gap. The CDR3 sequence: CASSTGQNYGYTF. CDR3 DNA: TGTGCCAGCAGCACAGGACAGAACTATGGCTACACCTTC.

This clonotype is medium-sized within its sample. The chain links TRBV27 to TRBJ1-1; D gene ambiguous. The germline V and J ends were trimmed by 3 bases and 1 base, with 9 bases remaining between them. The germline gives CDR1 MNHEY, CDR2 SMNVEV (reference sequence). CDR3 length equals 14 residues. Written as DNA, the CDR3 is TGTGCCAGCAGTTTGATAGGACCGAACACTGAAGCTTTCTTT. It yields the protein CASSLIGPNTEAFF.

This clonotype is judged medium-sized. The chain uses TRBV6-2 or TRBV6-3 and TRBJ1-2, with D hard to call. Trimming cost V 6 bases and J 8 bases, with 13 bases left between them. CDR1 and CDR2 from the germline V gene are MNHEY and SVGEGT. The CDR3 has 12 residues. The CDR3, as DNA: TGTGCCAGCAGCTACACCGAAAGAGGCTACACCTTC. It encodes CASSYTERGYTF.

This clonotype is termed medium-sized. The chain has TRBV5-1 and TRBJ2-7, with TRBD2 matching over 11 bases. Trimming at V came to 3 bases and at J to 5 bases, leaving 4 bases not matched to a gene. CDR3 length: 14 residues. Germline loops: CDR1 SGHRS, CDR2 YFSETQ. CDR3 residues: CASSYSSGRNEQYF. CDR3 sequence (DNA): TGCGCCAGCAGCTATTCTAGCGGGAGGAACGAGCAGTACTTC. Together with reference TRBV5-1 and TRBJ2-7, the CDR3 gives the full variable domain: KAGVTQTPRYLIKTRGQQVTLSCSPISGHRSVSWYQQTPGQGLQFLFEYFSETQRNKGNFPGRFSGRQFSNSRSEMNVSTLELGDSALYLCASSYSSGRNEQYFGPGTRLTVT.

This clonotype was observed many times. The rearrangement links TRBV6-2 or TRBV6-3 to TRBJ2-3; D not certain. CDR3 length: 16 residues. V was shortened by 2 bases and J by 2 bases, with 14 bases between the two germline ends. Germline V gives CDR1 MNHEY, CDR2 SVGEGT. The CDR3 coding sequence is TGTGCCAGCAGTTACCGTTTCCTGGCAGCCACAGATACGCAGTATTTT. Amino acids: CASSYRFLAATDTQYF.

This clonotype counts as medium-sized. The chain is built from TRBV4-3 and TRBJ1-6; no definite D call. The CDR3 totals 14 residues. The germline V gene has CDR1 LGHNA and CDR2 YSLEER. Trimming pared 2 bases from V and 13 bases from J, leaving 15 bases between. The CDR3 spells CASSQFGLGSPLHF. Here the CDR3 DNA reads TGCGCCAGCAGCCAATTCGGGTTGGGCTCGCCCCTCCACTTT.

Many counts were recorded for this clonotype. The chain employs TRBV20-1 and TRBJ2-3; D possibly corresponds to TRBD2 (5 bases). The CDR3 is made up of 15 amino acids. Trimming shortened V by 6 bases and J by 0 bases, and 16 bases separated the two germline ends. Per germline, CDR1 DFQATT and CDR2 SNEGSKA (reference sequence). CDR3 protein: CSAALREASTDTQYF. The CDR3 region has the DNA TGCAGTGCCGCCCTCCGGGAAGCAAGCACAGATACGCAGTATTTT.

This clonotype rates as medium-sized (0.01 to 0.1%). This chain joins TRBV24-1 and TRBJ1-2, with TRBD1 matching 9 bases. V dropped 10 bases and J dropped 5; count of bases not matched to a gene: 13. The germline V gene encodes CDR1 KGHDR and CDR2 SFDVKD. This CDR3 region has 15 residues. As DNA, the CDR3 is TGTGCCACAGGGCAAGCCGGGACAGGGAATTATGGCTACACCTTC. This sequence encodes CATGQAGTGNYGYTF.

This clonotype is medium-sized in the sample. J is TRBJ2-3 and V is TRBV7-9; D is uncertain. Trimming took 8 bases from V and 5 from J, leaving 8 bases between them. There are 11 residues in the CDR3. The germline V gene has CDR1 SEHNR and CDR2 FQNEAQ (reference sequence). The CDR3 DNA reads TGTGCCAGCGGAGAGAGAGATACGCAGTATTTT. It specifies CASGERDTQYF. Full variable domain (missing parts from reference TRBV7-9 and TRBJ2-3): DTGVSQNPRHKITKRGQNVTFRCDPISEHNRLYWYRQTLGQGPEFLTYFQNEAQLEKSRLLSDRFSAERPKGSFSTLEIQRTEQGDSAMYLCASGERDTQYFGPGTRLTVL.

This clonotype appeared many times. The chain has TRBV6-2 or TRBV6-3 and TRBJ2-5; 11 bases match TRBD2. V gave up 7 bases and J gave up 2 bases; unmatched junction bases: 6. The CDR3 is 15 amino acids. From germline, CDR1 is MNHEY and CDR2 SVGEGT. In DNA, the CDR3 is TGTGCCAGCATACGACTAGCGGGACCTCAAGAGACCCAGTACTTC. It is translated as CASIRLAGPQETQYF.

This clonotype is termed medium-sized. The chain recombines TRBV7-6 with TRBJ2-1; the D is unclear. Trimming removed 3 bases at V and 7 bases at J, with 10 bases between. The germline CDR1 and CDR2 sequences are SGHVS and FNYEAQ. The CDR3 length is 13 residues. As DNA, the CDR3 is TGTGCCAGCAGCTTTCTGGTGGGGAATGAGCAGTTCTTC. This sequence encodes CASSFLVGNEQFF.

This clonotype has ten or more counts. This sequence joins TRBV28 and TRBJ2-5; D is tentatively TRBD1 or TRBD2 (5 bases each). Germline V gene lookup returns CDR1 MDHEN and CDR2 SYDVKM. Trimming stripped 2 bases from V and 1 base from J, with 8 bases between. The CDR3 runs 14 residues. The CDR3 DNA sequence: TGTGCCAGCAGTTTAGGGGGTTTCCAAGAGACCCAGTACTTC. This encodes CASSLGGFQETQYF.

This clonotype is deemed medium-sized. Here the CDR3 reads CASSLLGLSTDTQYF. CDR3 sequence (DNA): TGTGCCAGCAGCTTACTGGGACTAAGCACAGATACGCAGTATTTT. The chain employs TRBV11-2 and TRBJ2-3; 7 bases map to TRBD2. There are 15 residues in the CDR3. Germline trimming cut 2 bases from V and 0 bases from J; bases unmatched to any gene: 2. The germline CDR1 and CDR2 sequences are SGHAT and FQNNGV.

By proportion, this clonotype is medium-sized. The chain couples TRBV11-2 to TRBJ1-1; a possible D gene is TRBD1 (5 bases). This CDR3 contains 15 residues. The germline V and J ends were trimmed by 5 bases and 4 bases, with 17 bases remaining between them. Germline lookup yields CDR1 SGHAT and CDR2 FQNNGV. The CDR3 DNA is TGTGCCAGCAGCACGACATATGGCAGGGCCACTGAAGCTTTCTTT. Its translation is CASSTTYGRATEAFF.

This clonotype was seen at least ten times. The chain combines TRBV30 with TRBJ1-1, with D unresolved. This CDR3 spans 14 amino acids. V lost 6 bases and J lost 1, with 15 bases in between. The germline V gene encodes CDR1 GTSNPN and CDR2 SVGIG (reference sequence). This CDR3 reads CACERVPANTEAFF. CDR3 DNA: TGTGCCTGCGAGCGGGTACCAGCGAACACTGAAGCTTTCTTT.

Within the sample, this clonotype is medium-sized. The V gene is TRBV15, the J gene TRBJ1-2; possible D gene TRBD1, 5 bases. The CDR3 loop spans 16 amino acids. V was shortened by 5 bases and J by 3 bases, with 19 bases between the two germline ends. The V gene's germline CDR1 is LNHNV and CDR2 YYDKDF (reference sequence). The CDR3 sequence: CATSSSPGRLDYGYTF. CDR3 DNA sequence: TGTGCCACCAGCTCATCCCCGGGACGACTAGACTATGGCTACACCTTC.

This clonotype occurred many times. This chain connects TRBV7-2 to TRBJ2-5; D is perhaps TRBD2 (6 bases). Germline CDR1 reads SGHTA; CDR2 reads FQGNSA. Trimming pared 4 bases from V and 2 bases from J, leaving 8 bases between. The CDR3 runs 13 residues. This CDR3 is CASSSGVQETQYF. DNA for the CDR3: TGTGCCAGCAGCTCGGGAGTACAAGAGACCCAGTACTTC.